A single sample is the source of the 21 T cell receptor beta chains below, sequenced in a study of blood T cell repertoires in COVID-19. Profiled with immunoSEQ multiplex PCR; TCRdb holds only in-frame clones, not every one. The sample yields 200,000 to 250,000 clones, about 80% seen once. The material sequenced was PBMCs or T cells enriched from blood (not recorded which). These receptors all stem from a woman between 45 and 65 years old who had been exposed to COVID-19.

Concerning this clone: The same CDR3 also results from other DNA sequences found in this sample. CDR3 in amino acids: CASSPTGNNEQFF. For the CDR3, the DNA is TGTGCCAGCTCACCCACAGGAAACAATGAGCAGTTCTTC. The chain joins TRBV18 to TRBJ2-1, with D possibly TRBD1 on 5 matching bases. Germline V gives CDR1 KGHSH, CDR2 LQKENI. With 3 bases removed from V and 5 bases from J, the gap between germline ends came to 8 bases. This CDR3 has 13 amino acids.

V gene TRBV5-1 combines with J gene TRBJ2-3; TRBD2 agrees at 13 bases. In germline, CDR1 is SGHRS, CDR2 YFSETQ. This CDR3 contains 14 residues. J lost 4 bases, V lost 5 bases, and 1 base had no gene match. The CDR3 protein is CASRLAGGPDTQYF. The CDR3 DNA reads as TGCGCCAGCAGACTAGCGGGGGGGCCAGATACGCAGTATTTT.

The table lists this clone with a few counts. This chain uses TRBV5-6 with TRBJ1-2, with D perhaps TRBD1 (5 bases). Germline CDR1 is SGHDT and CDR2 is YYEEEE. There are 14 residues in the CDR3. Between the trimmed V and J ends, which lost 4 bases and 3 bases, there was a span of 13 bases. The DNA of the CDR3 is TGTGCCAGCAGCCTGGGACCCCGGGACTATGGCTACACCTTC. Amino acid sequence: CASSLGPRDYGYTF.

The chain recombines TRBV27 with TRBJ2-7; TRBD1 is a possible D gene (6 bases). This CDR3 has 14 amino acids. CDR1 MNHEY and CDR2 SMNVEV come from the germline V gene (reference sequence). Trimming took 8 bases from V and 3 from J, leaving 17 bases between them. The CDR3 loop is CASSKGVYVYEQYF. CDR3 nucleotides: TGTGCCAGCTCTAAGGGGGTATATGTCTACGAGCAGTACTTC.

The chain has TRBV5-1 and TRBJ2-5; 8 bases map to TRBD2. The V gene end was trimmed by 4 bases and the J gene end by 1 base; junction bases not matched to a gene: 12. Germline V gene data show CDR1 as SGHRS and CDR2 as YFSETQ. The CDR3 length is 17 residues. CDR3 loop: CASSPAASSGPQETQYF. In DNA form, the CDR3 reads TGCGCCAGCAGCCCGGCAGCGTCTAGCGGGCCCCAAGAGACCCAGTACTTC. Full variable domain (rest looked up from reference TRBV5-1 and TRBJ2-5): KAGVTQTPRYLIKTRGQQVTLSCSPISGHRSVSWYQQTPGQGLQFLFEYFSETQRNKGNFPGRFSGRQFSNSRSEMNVSTLELGDSALYLCASSPAASSGPQETQYFGPGTRLLVL.

CDR3 nucleotide sequence: TGTGCCAGCAGTTTTGGCTGGCCCTCTGGGGCCAACGTCCTGACTTTC. Translation: CASSFGWPSGANVLTF. The chain recombines TRBV28 with TRBJ2-6; no definite D call. There are 16 residues in the CDR3. V was cut by 3 bases and J by 0 bases, with 9 bases left in between. Germline CDR1 MDHEN, CDR2 SYDVKM. Together with reference TRBV28 and TRBJ2-6, the CDR3 gives the full variable domain: DVKVTQSSRYLVKRTGEKVFLECVQDMDHENMFWYRQDPGLGLRLIYFSYDVKMKEKGDIPEGYSVSREKKERFSLILESASTNQTSMYLCASSFGWPSGANVLTFGAGSRLTVL.

With respect to this clone: Other DNA sequences in this sample translate to the same CDR3. This chain connects TRBV3-1 (or the pseudogene TRBV3-2) to TRBJ2-7; D ambiguous. V was pared by 0 bases and J by 3 bases, with 6 bases between. CDR3 length: 13 residues. Germline loops: CDR1 LGHDT, CDR2 YNNKEL (reference sequence). The CDR3 is CASSQDRGYEQYF. CDR3 sequence (DNA): TGTGCCAGCAGCCAAGACAGAGGCTACGAGCAGTACTTC.

The chain combines TRBV3-1 (or the pseudogene TRBV3-2) with TRBJ1-5; D ambiguous. The CDR3 length is 13 residues. Trimming took 6 bases from V and 7 from J, leaving 13 bases between them. Germline V gene data show CDR1 as LGHDT and CDR2 as YNNKEL (reference sequence). The CDR3 region is CASSHPAGQPQHF. DNA for the CDR3: TGTGCCAGCAGTCACCCGGCGGGGCAGCCCCAGCATTTT.

V and J are TRBV6-1 and TRBJ1-6; tentatively, D is TRBD1 (6 bases). Germline lookup yields CDR1 MNHNS and CDR2 SASEGT. V lost 1 base and J lost 6, with 10 bases in between. This CDR3 contains 15 residues. In nucleotides, the CDR3 is TGTGCCAGCAGTGAAGTTAACAGGGCTAATTCACCCCTCCACTTT. It is translated as CASSEVNRANSPLHF.

The rearrangement uses TRBV6-2 or TRBV6-3 and TRBJ2-7, with 12 positions matching TRBD2. The ends lost 6 bases at V and 4 bases at J; junction bases unmatched: 13. The length of the CDR3 is 17 residues. The germline CDR1 and CDR2 sequences are MNHEY and SVGEGT. The chain's CDR3 is CASSRYSLAGGRYEQYF. DNA for the CDR3: TGTGCCAGCAGCCGATACTCCCTAGCGGGGGGGAGGTACGAGCAGTACTTC.

The rearrangement links TRBV9 to TRBJ2-7; 8 positions match TRBD2. CDR1 and CDR2 from the germline V gene are SGDLS and YYNGEE. V was clipped by 5 bases and J by 7 bases; unmatched bases: 29. The CDR3 sequence is 20 residues long. DNA for the CDR3: TGTGCCAGCAGTGCCTCCCCCGGGAGGCTTTTAGCGGGGAGGCTGTGGGAGCAGTACTTC. Amino acid sequence: CASSASPGRLLAGRLWEQYF.

This rearrangement joins TRBV5-1 to TRBJ1-4; TRBD1 matches 8 bases. Germline lookup yields CDR1 SGHRS and CDR2 YFSETQ. The CDR3 totals 14 residues. The V gene end was trimmed by 1 base and the J gene end by 5 bases; junction bases not matched to a gene: 1. The CDR3 coding sequence is TGCGCCAGCAGCTTGACAGGGGGGAATGAAAAACTGTTTTTT. Translation gives CASSLTGGNEKLFF.

The chain combines TRBV5-5 with TRBJ1-4; D might be TRBD1 (6 bases). The V gene's germline CDR1 is SGHKS and CDR2 YYEKEE (reference sequence). V shed 1 base and J shed 3 bases, with 13 bases lying between them. The CDR3 is 16 amino acids. Here the CDR3 DNA reads TGTGCCAGCAGCTTGAGGTGGGGGCAGTCTAATGAAAAACTGTTTTTT. Amino acid sequence: CASSLRWGQSNEKLFF.

The CDR3 here is CASSGAYNEKLFF. The CDR3 bases are TGTGCCAGCAGCGGCGCCTATAATGAAAAACTGTTTTTT. This chain connects TRBV9 to TRBJ1-4, with unresolved D. Between the trimmed V and J ends, which lost 3 bases and 4 bases, there was a span of 7 bases. Per the germline V gene, CDR1 is SGDLS and CDR2 is YYNGEE. The CDR3 consists of 13 residues.

This rearrangement joins TRBV6-5 to TRBJ2-3, with D maybe TRBD1 (6 bases). V dropped 11 bases and J dropped 0 bases, with 12 bases sitting between them. The CDR3 has 13 residues. CDR1 MNHEY and CDR2 SVGAGI come from the germline V gene. The CDR3 spells CACGGSSTDTQYF. The CDR3 nucleotides are TGTGCCTGTGGGGGCTCTAGCACAGATACGCAGTATTTT.

CDR3 nucleotides: TGTGCCAGCAGCTTACATCAGGGGGCCTACGAGCAGTACTTC. Translation: CASSLHQGAYEQYF. The chain recombines TRBV11-1 with TRBJ2-7, with TRBD1 matching 7 bases. Germline CDR1 is SGHAT and CDR2 is FQDESV (reference sequence). CDR3 length: 14 amino acids. J was trimmed by 2 bases and V by 2 bases; bases with no gene match: 3.

The CDR3 nucleotides are TGTGCCAGCAGCTTGGGCGGGGGGCTGGGCACTGAAGCTTTCTTT. Translation: CASSLGGGLGTEAFF. The chain carries TRBV5-8 and TRBJ1-1; the D gene is possibly TRBD1 (6 bases). V lost 0 bases and J lost 4, with 13 bases in between. Germline lookup yields CDR1 SGHTS and CDR2 YDEGEE. The CDR3 spans 15 residues.

In the case of this clone: The junction departs from the called germline gene at one end, perhaps through a read error. CDR3 coding DNA: TGCGCCAGCACCTTGGGACTAGCGGGGGCAGATACGCAGTATTTT. Protein sequence: CASTLGLAGADTQYF. The V call is TRBV5-1, the J call TRBJ2-3, with TRBD2 matching over 14 bases. The CDR3 runs to 15 residues. The V gene's germline CDR1 is SGHRS and CDR2 YFSETQ.

CDR3 sequence (DNA): TGTGCCACCAGCAGGGCGGGAGGCCAGGCTTACGAGCAGTACTTC. This sequence encodes CATSRAGGQAYEQYF. The chain is built from TRBV15 and TRBJ2-7; TRBD2 aligns across 8 bases. Unmatched junction bases numbered 8, after V lost 3 bases and J lost 4 bases. The CDR3 consists of 15 residues. Germline loops: CDR1 LNHNV, CDR2 YYDKDF (reference sequence).

The chain recombines TRBV29-1 with TRBJ1-4; tentatively, D is TRBD1 (6 bases). V was clipped by 6 bases and J by 7 bases, with 15 bases between them. The CDR3 is 13 residues long. CDR1 is SQVTM and CDR2 is ANQGSEA in the germline V gene. The DNA for the CDR3 is TGCAGCGTCCAACGGGGGGCTGGTGAAAAACTGTTTTTT. Translated: CSVQRGAGEKLFF.

This clone was detected only a few times. DNA of the CDR3: TGCAGCGTTCTGCGACTGAGCTCCTACAATGAGCAGTTCTTC. It specifies CSVLRLSSYNEQFF. The chain joins TRBV29-1 to TRBJ2-1; D remains unclear. Germline CDR1 reads SQVTM; CDR2 reads ANQGSEA. V lost 5 bases to trimming and J lost 0 bases, with 11 bases between them. The CDR3 totals 14 residues.